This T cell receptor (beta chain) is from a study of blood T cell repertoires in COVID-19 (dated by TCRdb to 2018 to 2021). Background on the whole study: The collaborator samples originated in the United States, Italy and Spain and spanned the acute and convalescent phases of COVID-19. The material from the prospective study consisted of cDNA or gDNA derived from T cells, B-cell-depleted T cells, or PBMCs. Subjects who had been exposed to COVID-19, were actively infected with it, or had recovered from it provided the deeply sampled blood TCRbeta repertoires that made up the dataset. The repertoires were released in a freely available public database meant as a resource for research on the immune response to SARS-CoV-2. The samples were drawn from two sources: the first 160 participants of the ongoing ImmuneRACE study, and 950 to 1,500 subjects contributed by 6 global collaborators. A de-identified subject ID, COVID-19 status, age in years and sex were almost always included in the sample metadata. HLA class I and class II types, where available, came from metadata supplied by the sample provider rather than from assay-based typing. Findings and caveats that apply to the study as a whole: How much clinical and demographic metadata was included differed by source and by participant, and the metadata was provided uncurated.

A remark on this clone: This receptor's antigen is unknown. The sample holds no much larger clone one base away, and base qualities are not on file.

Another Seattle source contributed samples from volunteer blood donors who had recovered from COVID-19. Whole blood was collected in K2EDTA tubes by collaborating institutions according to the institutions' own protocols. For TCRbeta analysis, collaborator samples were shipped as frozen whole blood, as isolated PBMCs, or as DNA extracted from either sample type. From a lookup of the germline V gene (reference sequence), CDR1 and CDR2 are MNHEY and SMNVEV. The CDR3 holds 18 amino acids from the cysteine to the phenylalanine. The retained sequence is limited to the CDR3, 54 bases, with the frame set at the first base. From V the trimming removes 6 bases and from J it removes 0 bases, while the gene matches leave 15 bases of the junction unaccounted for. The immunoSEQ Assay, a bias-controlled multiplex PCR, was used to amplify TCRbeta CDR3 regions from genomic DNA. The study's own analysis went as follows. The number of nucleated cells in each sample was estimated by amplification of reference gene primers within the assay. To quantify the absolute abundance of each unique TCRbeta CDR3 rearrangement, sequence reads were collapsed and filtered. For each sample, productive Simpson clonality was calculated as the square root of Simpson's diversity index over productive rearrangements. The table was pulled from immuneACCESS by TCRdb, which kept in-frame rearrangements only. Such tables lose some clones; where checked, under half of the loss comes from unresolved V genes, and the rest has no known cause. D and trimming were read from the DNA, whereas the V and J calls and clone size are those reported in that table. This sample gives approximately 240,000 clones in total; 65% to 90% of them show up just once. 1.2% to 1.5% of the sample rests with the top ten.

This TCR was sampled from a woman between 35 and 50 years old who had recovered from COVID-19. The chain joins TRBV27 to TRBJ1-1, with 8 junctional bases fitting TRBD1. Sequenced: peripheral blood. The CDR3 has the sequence CASSLATFGQGMNTEAFF. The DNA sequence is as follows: TGTGCCAGCAGCCTAGCCACGTTCGGACAGGGCATGAACACTGAAGCTTTCTTT.